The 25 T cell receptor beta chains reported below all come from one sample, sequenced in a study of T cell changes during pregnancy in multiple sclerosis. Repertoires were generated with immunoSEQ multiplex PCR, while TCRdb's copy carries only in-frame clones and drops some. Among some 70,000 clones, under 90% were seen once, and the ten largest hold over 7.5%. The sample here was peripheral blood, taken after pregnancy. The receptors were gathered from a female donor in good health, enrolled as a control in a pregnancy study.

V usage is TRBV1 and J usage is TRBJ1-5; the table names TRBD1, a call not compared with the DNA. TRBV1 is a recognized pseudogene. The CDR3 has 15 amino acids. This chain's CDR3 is CTSSQGTVSNQPQHF. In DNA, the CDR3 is TGCACCAGCAGCCAAGGGACAGTTAGCAATCAGCCCCAGCATTTT.

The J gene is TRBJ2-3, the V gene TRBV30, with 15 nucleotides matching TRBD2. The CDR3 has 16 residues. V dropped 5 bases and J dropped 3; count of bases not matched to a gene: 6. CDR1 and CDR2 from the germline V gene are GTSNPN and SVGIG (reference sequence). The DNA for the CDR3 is TGTGCCTGGTCAGGACTAGCGGGGGGGAGAACAGATACGCAGTATTTT. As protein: CAWSGLAGGRTDTQYF.

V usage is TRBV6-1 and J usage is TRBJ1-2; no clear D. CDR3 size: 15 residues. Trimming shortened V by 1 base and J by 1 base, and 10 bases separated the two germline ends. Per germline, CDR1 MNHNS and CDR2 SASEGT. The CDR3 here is CASSEGVGFNYGYTF. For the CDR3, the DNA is TGTGCCAGCAGTGAAGGGGTCGGGTTTAACTATGGCTACACCTTC.

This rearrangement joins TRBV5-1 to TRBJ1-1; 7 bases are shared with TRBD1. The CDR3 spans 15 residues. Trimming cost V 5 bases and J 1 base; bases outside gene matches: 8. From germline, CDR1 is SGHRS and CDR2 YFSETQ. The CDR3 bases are TGCGCCAGCAGTGCTGTGGGACAGCGGAACACTGAAGCTTTCTTT. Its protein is CASSAVGQRNTEAFF. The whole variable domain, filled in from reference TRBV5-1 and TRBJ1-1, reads KAGVTQTPRYLIKTRGQQVTLSCSPISGHRSVSWYQQTPGQGLQFLFEYFSETQRNKGNFPGRFSGRQFSNSRSEMNVSTLELGDSALYLCASSAVGQRNTEAFFGQGTRLTVV.

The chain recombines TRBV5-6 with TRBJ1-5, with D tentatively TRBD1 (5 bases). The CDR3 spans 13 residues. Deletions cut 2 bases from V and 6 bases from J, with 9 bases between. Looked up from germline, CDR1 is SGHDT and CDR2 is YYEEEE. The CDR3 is CASSFTGGQPQHF. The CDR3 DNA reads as TGTGCCAGCAGCTTTACAGGCGGTCAGCCCCAGCATTTT.

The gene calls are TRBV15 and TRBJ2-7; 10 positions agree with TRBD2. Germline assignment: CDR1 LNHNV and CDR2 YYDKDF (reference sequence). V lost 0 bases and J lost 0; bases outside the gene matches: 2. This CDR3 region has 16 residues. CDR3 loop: CATSRDRTSGSYEQYF. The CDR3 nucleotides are TGTGCCACCAGCAGAGATCGGACTAGCGGCTCCTACGAGCAGTACTTC.

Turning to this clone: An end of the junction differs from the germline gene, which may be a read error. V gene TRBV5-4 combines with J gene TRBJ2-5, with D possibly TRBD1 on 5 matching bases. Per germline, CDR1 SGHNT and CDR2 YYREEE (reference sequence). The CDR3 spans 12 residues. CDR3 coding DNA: TGTGCCAGCAGCTTAGGACAAGGGACCCAGTACTTC. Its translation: CASSLGQGTQYF.

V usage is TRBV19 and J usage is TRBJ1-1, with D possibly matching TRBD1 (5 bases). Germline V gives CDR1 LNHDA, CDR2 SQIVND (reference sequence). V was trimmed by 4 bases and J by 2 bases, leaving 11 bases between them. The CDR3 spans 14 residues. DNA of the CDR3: TGTGCCAGTAGTACCAGACAGCTTAACACTGAAGCTTTCTTT. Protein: CASSTRQLNTEAFF.

The CDR3 nucleotides are TGCGCCAGCCTCCGTTCCGGGGACACCGGGGAGCTGTTTTTT. Protein product: CASLRSGDTGELFF. The V call is TRBV5-1, the J call TRBJ2-2; possible D gene TRBD2, 5 bases. The V gene lost 7 bases and the J gene lost 3 bases, with 13 bases spanning the gap. The CDR3 sequence is 14 residues long. The germline V gene encodes CDR1 SGHRS and CDR2 YFSETQ.

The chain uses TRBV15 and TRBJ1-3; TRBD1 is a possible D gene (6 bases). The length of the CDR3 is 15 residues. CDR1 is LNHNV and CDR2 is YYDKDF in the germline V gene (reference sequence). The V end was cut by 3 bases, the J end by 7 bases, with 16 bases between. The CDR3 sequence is CATSSWGQGENTIYF. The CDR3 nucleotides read TGTGCCACCAGCAGTTGGGGGCAGGGTGAGAACACCATATATTTT.

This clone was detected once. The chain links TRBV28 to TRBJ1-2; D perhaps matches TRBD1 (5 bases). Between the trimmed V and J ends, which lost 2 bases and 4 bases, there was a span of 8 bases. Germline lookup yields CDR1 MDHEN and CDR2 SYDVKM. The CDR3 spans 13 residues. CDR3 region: CASSLQGPYGYTF. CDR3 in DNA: TGTGCCAGCAGTTTACAGGGCCCCTATGGCTACACCTTC.

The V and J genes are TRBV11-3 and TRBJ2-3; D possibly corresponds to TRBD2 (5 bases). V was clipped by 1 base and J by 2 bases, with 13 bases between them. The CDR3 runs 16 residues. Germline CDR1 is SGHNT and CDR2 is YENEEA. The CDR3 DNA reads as TGTGCCAGCAGCTTAGGGTTAGAGAGGGTCACAGATACGCAGTATTTT. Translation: CASSLGLERVTDTQYF.

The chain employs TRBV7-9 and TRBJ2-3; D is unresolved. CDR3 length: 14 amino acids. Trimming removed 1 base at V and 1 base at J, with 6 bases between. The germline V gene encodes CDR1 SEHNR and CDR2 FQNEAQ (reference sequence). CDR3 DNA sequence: TGTGCCAGCAGCTTAGTCGGTGGCACAGATACGCAGTATTTT. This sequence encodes CASSLVGGTDTQYF.

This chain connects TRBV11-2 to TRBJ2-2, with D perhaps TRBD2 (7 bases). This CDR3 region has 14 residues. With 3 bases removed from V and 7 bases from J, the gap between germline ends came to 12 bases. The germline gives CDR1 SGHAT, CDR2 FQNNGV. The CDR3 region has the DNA TGTGCCAGCAGCTTCGGGGGGCAGGGCGGGGAGCTGTTTTTT. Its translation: CASSFGGQGGELFF.

In DNA, the CDR3 is TGTGCCAGCAGCCAAGCGTCTTGGAGCGGGAGGCGACAAAGTGAGCAGTTCTTC. Translating it yields CASSQASWSGRRQSEQFF. This chain connects TRBV14 to TRBJ2-1; the match to TRBD2 covers 9 bases. Losses at the gene ends were 1 base for V and 9 bases for J; bases not matched to a gene: 16. Germline lookup yields CDR1 SGHDN and CDR2 FVKESK. The CDR3 runs 18 residues.

CDR3 in DNA: TGTGCCAGCAGGAAAATAGCGGTGAAGGATGAGCAGTTCTTC. Amino acids: CASRKIAVKDEQFF. This chain uses TRBV6-5 with TRBJ2-1; TRBD2 might be the D (6 bases). CDR3 length equals 14 residues. Germline V gene data show CDR1 as MNHEY and CDR2 as SVGAGI. Trimming cost V 6 bases and J 8 bases, with 17 bases left between them.

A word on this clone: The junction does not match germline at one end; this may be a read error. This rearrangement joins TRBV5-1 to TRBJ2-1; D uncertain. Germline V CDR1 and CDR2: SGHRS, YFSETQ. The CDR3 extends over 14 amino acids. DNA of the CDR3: TGCGCCAGCAGCTTGGCCCTCGGGTACACTGAGCAGTTCTTC. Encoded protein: CASSLALGYTEQFF. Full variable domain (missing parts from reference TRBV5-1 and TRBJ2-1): KAGVTQTPRYLIKTRGQQVTLSCSPISGHRSVSWYQQTPGQGLQFLFEYFSETQRNKGNFPGRFSGRQFSNSRSEMNVSTLELGDSALYLCASSLALGYTEQFFGPGTRLTVL.

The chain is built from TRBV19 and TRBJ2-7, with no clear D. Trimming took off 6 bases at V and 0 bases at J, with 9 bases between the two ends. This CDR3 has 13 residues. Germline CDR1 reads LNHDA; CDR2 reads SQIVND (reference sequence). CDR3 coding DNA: TGTGCCAGTAGGGCCAGGAACTCCTACGAGCAGTACTTC. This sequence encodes CASRARNSYEQYF.

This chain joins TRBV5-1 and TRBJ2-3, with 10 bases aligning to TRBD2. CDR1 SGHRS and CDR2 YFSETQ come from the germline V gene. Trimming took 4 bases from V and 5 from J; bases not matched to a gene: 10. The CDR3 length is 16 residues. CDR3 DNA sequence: TGCGCCAGCAGCCAGGGACTAGCGCTAGGAGGAGATACGCAGTATTTT. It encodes CASSQGLALGGDTQYF.

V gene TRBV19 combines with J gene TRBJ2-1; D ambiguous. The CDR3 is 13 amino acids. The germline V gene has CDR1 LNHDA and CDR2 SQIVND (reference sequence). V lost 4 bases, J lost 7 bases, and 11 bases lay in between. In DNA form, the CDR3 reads TGTGCCAGTAGTACCAATACAGAGAATGAGCAGTTCTTC. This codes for CASSTNTENEQFF. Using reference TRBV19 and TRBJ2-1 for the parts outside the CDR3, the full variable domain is DGGITQSPKYLFRKEGQNVTLSCEQNLNHDAMYWYRQDPGQGLRLIYYSQIVNDFQKGDIAEGYSVSREKKESFPLTVTSAQKNPTAFYLCASSTNTENEQFFGPGTRLTVL.

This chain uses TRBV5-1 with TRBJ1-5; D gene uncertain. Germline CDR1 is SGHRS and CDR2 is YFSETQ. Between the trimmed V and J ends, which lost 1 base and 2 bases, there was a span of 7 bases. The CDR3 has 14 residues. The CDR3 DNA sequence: TGCGCCAGCAGCTTGACGGGAGGCAATCAGCCCCAGCATTTT. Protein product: CASSLTGGNQPQHF.

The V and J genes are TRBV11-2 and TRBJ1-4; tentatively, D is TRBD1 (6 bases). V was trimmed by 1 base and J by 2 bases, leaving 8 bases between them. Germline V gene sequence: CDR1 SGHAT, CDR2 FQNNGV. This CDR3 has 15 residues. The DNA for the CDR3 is TGTGCCAGCAGCTTAGGAACAGGGACTAATGAAAAACTGTTTTTT. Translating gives CASSLGTGTNEKLFF.

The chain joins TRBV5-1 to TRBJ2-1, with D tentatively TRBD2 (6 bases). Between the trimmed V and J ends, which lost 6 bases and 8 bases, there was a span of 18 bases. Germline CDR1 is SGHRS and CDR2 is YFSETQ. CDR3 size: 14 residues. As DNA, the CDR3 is TGCGCCAGCACCTACCTGGGACTTGGGGATGAGCAGTTCTTC. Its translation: CASTYLGLGDEQFF.

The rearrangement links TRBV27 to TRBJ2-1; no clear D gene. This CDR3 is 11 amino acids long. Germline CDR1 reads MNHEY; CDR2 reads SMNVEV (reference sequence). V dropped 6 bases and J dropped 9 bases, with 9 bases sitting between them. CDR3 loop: CASSESSEQFF. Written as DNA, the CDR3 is TGTGCCAGCAGCGAATCTAGTGAGCAGTTCTTC.

The CDR3 coding sequence is TGTGCCAGCAGCCATAGTGGGACTACCAACACTGAAGCTTTCTTT. Residues: CASSHSGTTNTEAFF. The chain is built from TRBV5-5 and TRBJ1-1; tentatively, D is TRBD1 (5 bases). Germline values: CDR1 SGHKS, CDR2 YYEKEE (reference sequence). Trimming took 4 bases from V and 2 from J, leaving 15 bases between them. The CDR3 extends over 15 amino acids.